The next 10 T cell receptor beta chains were all read from a single sample in a study of shared clonotypes between healthy human individuals. Libraries were prepared by immunoSEQ multiplex PCR; TCRdb keeps only in-frame clonotypes and omits some of them. The sample includes roughly 600,000 clones, 95% to 98% of them seen just once. Terminally differentiated effector memory CD45RA+ cells were excluded by CCR7 positive selection of CD45RO-negative cells. Sequences were obtained from naive CD8+ T cells sorted from blood. These receptors originate from a young man in good health.

The chain employs TRBV4-3 and TRBJ2-5, with D tentatively TRBD2 (6 bases). Germline CDR1 is LGHNA and CDR2 is YSLEER. The V end lost 0 bases, the J end lost 2 bases, and 16 bases lay between the germline ends. The CDR3 covers 17 residues. CDR3 DNA sequence: TGCGCCAGCAGCCAAGATTTAAGGAGGGGTGCACAAGAGACCCAGTACTTC. This translates into CASSQDLRRGAQETQYF.

V is TRBV11-2 and J is TRBJ2-2; maybe TRBD1 (7 bases). Germline V gene data show CDR1 as SGHAT and CDR2 as FQNNGV. The CDR3 extends over 16 amino acids. The V end lost 5 bases, the J end lost 4 bases, and 17 bases lay between the germline ends. The CDR3 here is CASSVLGQGGTGELFF. DNA for the CDR3: TGTGCCAGCAGCGTTTTGGGGCAGGGGGGCACCGGGGAGCTGTTTTTT.

This chain links TRBV27 with TRBJ2-1; 10 nucleotides agree with TRBD2. Trimming cost V 2 bases and J 7 bases; bases outside gene matches: 5. Germline assignment: CDR1 MNHEY and CDR2 SMNVEV (reference sequence). The length of the CDR3 is 15 residues. The DNA for the CDR3 is TGTGCCAGCAGTTTACTAGCGGGAGCCGTAAATGAGCAGTTCTTC. Protein: CASSLLAGAVNEQFF.

The chain uses TRBV27 and TRBJ1-5; D perhaps matches TRBD1 (6 bases). CDR1 MNHEY and CDR2 SMNVEV come from the germline V gene (reference sequence). The CDR3 loop spans 15 amino acids. The V and J ends lost 6 bases and 2 bases respectively, with 14 bases between them. CDR3 sequence reads: CASSWGRGGNQPQHF. Written as DNA, the CDR3 is TGTGCCAGCAGCTGGGGGCGCGGAGGCAATCAGCCCCAGCATTTT.

The V and J genes are TRBV5-6 and TRBJ2-7; 9 nucleotides line up with TRBD1. J was trimmed by 12 bases and V by 4 bases; bases with no gene match: 11. Germline lookup yields CDR1 SGHDT and CDR2 YYEEEE. The CDR3 spans 13 residues. The CDR3 DNA sequence: TGTGCCAGCAGCCCGGGGACAGGGAAAGAGGGGTACTTC. Encoded protein: CASSPGTGKEGYF.

This clone occurred once. The chain joins TRBV5-1 to TRBJ2-7; D is unresolved. The ends were cut back, 4 bases at V and 0 bases at J, with 11 bases in the middle. Germline CDR1 is SGHRS and CDR2 is YFSETQ. CDR3 length: 14 residues. The CDR3, as DNA: TGCGCCAGCAGCCTGGAATTGAGCTCCTACGAGCAGTACTTC. Amino acids: CASSLELSSYEQYF.

The chain joins TRBV28 to TRBJ1-1, with unresolved D. CDR1 is MDHEN, CDR2 SYDVKM, per germline. Deletions cut 8 bases from V and 4 bases from J, with 8 bases between. CDR3 length equals 11 residues. CDR3 in amino acids: CASPKGTEAFF. The CDR3 bases are TGTGCCAGCCCTAAAGGCACTGAAGCTTTCTTT.

The chain carries TRBV19 and TRBJ2-1, with D maybe TRBD2 (6 bases). Germline CDR1 and CDR2: LNHDA and SQIVND (reference sequence). Between the trimmed V and J ends, which lost 6 bases and 6 bases, there was a span of 12 bases. This CDR3 has 13 residues. CDR3 sequence: CASSLLALNEQFF. The CDR3 bases are TGTGCCAGTAGCCTACTAGCTCTCAATGAGCAGTTCTTC.

V and J are TRBV19 and TRBJ2-7, with TRBD1 identical over 8 bases. The CDR3 has 14 amino acids. Trimming cost V 6 bases and J 3 bases; bases outside gene matches: 7. Germline values: CDR1 LNHDA, CDR2 SQIVND (reference sequence). CDR3 in DNA: TGTGCCAGTAGCGCCGGGACAGGACTCTACGAGCAGTACTTC. This translates into CASSAGTGLYEQYF.

In its sample, this clone was seen once. The chain has TRBV7-6 and TRBJ1-2; D perhaps matches TRBD1 (6 bases). Germline CDR1 SGHVS, CDR2 FNYEAQ. The CDR3 extends over 13 amino acids. V shed 4 bases and J shed 4 bases, with 10 bases lying between them. This chain's CDR3 is CASSSTGFYGYTF. The CDR3 DNA reads as TGTGCCAGCAGCTCCACAGGGTTCTATGGCTACACCTTC.